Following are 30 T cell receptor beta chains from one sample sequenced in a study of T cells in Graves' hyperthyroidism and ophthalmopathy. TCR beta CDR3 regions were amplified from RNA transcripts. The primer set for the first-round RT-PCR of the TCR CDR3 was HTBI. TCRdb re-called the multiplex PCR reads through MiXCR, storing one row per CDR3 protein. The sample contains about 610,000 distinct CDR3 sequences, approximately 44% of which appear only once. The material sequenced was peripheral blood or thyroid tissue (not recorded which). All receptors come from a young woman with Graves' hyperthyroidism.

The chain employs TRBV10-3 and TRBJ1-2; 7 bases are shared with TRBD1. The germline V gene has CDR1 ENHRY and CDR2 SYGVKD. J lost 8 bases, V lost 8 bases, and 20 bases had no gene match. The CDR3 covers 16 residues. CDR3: CAIHDRLTGTTRGYTF. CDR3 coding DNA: TGTGCCATCCACGACCGCTTGACAGGGACAACCCGGGGCTACACCTTC.

Here the CDR3 reads CASSLGTGGNLEQYF. The DNA of the CDR3 is TGTGCCAGCAGCTTAGGGACAGGGGGGAACTTGGAGCAGTACTTC. This chain links TRBV7-6 with TRBJ2-7; 10 nucleotides match TRBD1. The CDR3 runs 15 residues. Germline CDR1 SGHVS, CDR2 FNYEAQ. With 1 base clipped from V and 7 bases from J, the junction kept 7 bases outside the gene matches.

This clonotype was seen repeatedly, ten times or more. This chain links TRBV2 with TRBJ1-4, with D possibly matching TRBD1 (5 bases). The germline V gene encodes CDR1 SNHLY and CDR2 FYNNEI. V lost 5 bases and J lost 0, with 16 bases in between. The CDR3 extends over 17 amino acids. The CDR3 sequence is CASSHLGPGATNEKLFF. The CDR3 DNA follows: TGTGCCAGCAGTCACCTGGGGCCGGGGGCAACTAATGAAAAACTGTTTTTT.

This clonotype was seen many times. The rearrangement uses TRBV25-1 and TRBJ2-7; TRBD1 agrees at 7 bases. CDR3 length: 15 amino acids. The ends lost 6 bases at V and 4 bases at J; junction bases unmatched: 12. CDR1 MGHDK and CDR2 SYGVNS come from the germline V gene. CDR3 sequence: CASSFAGQASYEQYF. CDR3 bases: TGTGCCAGCAGCTTCGCCGGACAGGCGTCATACGAGCAGTACTTC.

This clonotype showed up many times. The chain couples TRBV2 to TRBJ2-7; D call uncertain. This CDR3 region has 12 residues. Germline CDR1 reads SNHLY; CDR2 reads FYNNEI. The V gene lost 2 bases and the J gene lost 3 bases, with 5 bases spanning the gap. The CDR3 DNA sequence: TGTGCCAGCAGTGAAAACCTCTACGAGCAGTACTTC. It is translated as CASSENLYEQYF.

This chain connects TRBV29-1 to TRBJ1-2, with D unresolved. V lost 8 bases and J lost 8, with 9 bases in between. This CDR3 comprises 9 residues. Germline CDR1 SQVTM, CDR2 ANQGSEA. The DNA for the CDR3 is TGCAGCACAAGCGCGGGCTACACCTTC. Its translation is CSTSAGYTF.

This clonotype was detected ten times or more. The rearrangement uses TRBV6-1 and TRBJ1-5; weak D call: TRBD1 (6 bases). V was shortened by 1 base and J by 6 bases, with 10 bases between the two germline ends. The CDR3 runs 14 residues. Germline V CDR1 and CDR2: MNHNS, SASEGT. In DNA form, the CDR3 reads TGTGCCAGCAGTGAAGTTGGGGGCGGTCAGCCCCAGCATTTT. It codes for CASSEVGGGQPQHF.

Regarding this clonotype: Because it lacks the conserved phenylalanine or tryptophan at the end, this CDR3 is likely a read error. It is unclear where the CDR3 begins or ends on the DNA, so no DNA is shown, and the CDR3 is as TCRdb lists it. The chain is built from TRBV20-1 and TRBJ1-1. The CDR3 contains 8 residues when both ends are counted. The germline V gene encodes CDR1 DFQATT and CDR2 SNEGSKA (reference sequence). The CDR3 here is CSARQDLS.

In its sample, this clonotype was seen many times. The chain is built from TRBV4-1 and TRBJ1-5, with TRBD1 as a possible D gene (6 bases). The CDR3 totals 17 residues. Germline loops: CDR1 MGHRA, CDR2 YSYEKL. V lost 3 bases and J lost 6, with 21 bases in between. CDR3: CASSHGGTGFASQPQHF. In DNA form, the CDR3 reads TGCGCCAGCAGCCACGGCGGCACAGGGTTCGCCAGTCAGCCCCAGCATTTT.

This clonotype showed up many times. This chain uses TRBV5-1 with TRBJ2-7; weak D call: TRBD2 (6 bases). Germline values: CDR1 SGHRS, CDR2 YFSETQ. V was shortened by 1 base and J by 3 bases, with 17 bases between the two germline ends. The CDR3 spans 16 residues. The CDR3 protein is CASSLWVAAEGYEQYF. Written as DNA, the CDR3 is TGCGCCAGCAGCTTGTGGGTTGCGGCGGAGGGCTACGAGCAGTACTTC.

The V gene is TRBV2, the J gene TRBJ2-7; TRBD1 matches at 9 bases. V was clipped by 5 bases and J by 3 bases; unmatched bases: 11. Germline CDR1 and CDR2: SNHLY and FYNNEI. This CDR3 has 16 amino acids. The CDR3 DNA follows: TGTGCCAGCAGTTTATATCGGGGACAGGGTATCTACGAGCAGTACTTC. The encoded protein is CASSLYRGQGIYEQYF.

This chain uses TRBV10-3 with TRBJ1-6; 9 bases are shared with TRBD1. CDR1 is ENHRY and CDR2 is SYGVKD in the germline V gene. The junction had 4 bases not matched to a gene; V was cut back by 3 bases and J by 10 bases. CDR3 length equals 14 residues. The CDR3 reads CAISEGQGSSPLHF. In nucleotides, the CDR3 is TGTGCCATCAGTGAAGGACAGGGGAGCTCACCCCTCCACTTT.

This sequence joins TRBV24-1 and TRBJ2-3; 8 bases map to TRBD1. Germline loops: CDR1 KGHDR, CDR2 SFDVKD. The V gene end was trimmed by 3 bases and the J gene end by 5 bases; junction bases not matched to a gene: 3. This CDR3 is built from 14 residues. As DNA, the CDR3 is TGTGCCACCAGTGATGGCACAGGGGGAGATACGCAGTATTTT. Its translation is CATSDGTGGDTQYF.

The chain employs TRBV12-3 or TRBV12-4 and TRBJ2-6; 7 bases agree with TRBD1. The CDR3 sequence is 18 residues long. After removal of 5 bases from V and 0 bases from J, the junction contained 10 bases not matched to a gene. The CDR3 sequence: CASSLRDRVRSGANVLTF. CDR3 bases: TGTGCCAGCAGTCTAAGAGACAGGGTTCGCTCTGGGGCCAACGTCCTGACTTTC.

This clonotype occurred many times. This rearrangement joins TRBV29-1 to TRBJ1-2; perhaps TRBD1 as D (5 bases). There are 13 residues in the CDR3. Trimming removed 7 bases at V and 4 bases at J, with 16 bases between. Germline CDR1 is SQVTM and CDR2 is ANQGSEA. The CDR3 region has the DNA TGCAGCGCCTACCAGGGCCCTTCCTATGGCTACACCTTC. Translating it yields CSAYQGPSYGYTF. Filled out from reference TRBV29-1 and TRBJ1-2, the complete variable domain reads SAVISQKPSRDICQRGTSLTIQCQVDSQVTMMFWYRQQPGQSLTLIATANQGSEATYESGFVIDKFPISRPNLTFSTLTVSNMSPEDSSIYLCSAYQGPSYGYTFGSGTRLTVV.

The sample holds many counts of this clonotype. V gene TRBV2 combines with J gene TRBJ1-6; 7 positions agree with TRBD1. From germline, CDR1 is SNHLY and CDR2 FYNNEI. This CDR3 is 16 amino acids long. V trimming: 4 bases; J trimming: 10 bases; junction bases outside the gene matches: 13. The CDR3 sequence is CASSGQGFRVDSPLHF. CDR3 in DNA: TGTGCCAGCAGTGGACAGGGTTTTAGAGTTGACTCACCCCTCCACTTT.

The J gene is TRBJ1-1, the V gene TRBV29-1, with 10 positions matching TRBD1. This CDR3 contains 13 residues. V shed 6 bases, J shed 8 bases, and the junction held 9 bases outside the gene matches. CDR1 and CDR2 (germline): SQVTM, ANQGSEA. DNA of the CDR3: TGCAGCGTAGCGCGGGACAGGGGCGCGGAAGCTTTCTTT. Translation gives CSVARDRGAEAFF. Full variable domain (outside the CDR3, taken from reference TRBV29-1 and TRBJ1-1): SAVISQKPSRDICQRGTSLTIQCQVDSQVTMMFWYRQQPGQSLTLIATANQGSEATYESGFVIDKFPISRPNLTFSTLTVSNMSPEDSSIYLCSVARDRGAEAFFGQGTRLTVV.

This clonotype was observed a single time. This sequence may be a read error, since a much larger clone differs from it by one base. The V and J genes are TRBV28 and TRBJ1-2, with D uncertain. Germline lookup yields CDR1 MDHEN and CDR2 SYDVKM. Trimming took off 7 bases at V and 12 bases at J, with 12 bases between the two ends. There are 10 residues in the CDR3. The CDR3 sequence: CASKRGGHTF. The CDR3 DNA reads TGTGCCAGCAAGCGGGGAGGCCACACCTTC.

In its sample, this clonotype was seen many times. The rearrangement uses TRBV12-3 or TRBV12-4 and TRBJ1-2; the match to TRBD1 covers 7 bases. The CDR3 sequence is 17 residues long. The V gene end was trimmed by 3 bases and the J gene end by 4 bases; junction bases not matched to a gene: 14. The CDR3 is CASSFVGGGGPFYGYTF. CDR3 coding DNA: TGTGCCAGCAGTTTCGTAGGGGGCGGGGGGCCCTTCTATGGCTACACCTTC.

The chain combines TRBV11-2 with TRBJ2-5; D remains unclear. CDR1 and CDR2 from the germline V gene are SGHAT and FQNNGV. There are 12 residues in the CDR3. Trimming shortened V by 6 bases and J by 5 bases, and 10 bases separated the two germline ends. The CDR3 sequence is CASSEFRETQYF. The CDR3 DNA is TGTGCCAGCAGTGAGTTCAGGGAGACCCAGTACTTC.

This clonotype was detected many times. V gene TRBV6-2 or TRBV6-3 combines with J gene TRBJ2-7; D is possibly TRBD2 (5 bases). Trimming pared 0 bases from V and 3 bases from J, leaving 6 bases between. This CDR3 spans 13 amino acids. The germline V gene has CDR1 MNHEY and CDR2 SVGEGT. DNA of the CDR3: TGTGCCAGCAGTTACTCGGAGGTCTACGAGCAGTACTTC. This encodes CASSYSEVYEQYF.

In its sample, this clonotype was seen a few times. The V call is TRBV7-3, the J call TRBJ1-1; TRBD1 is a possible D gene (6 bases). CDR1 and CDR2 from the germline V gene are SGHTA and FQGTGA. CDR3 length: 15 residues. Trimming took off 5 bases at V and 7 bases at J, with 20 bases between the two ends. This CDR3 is CASSQSGGGLSEAFF. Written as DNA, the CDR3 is TGTGCCAGCAGCCAATCTGGCGGGGGCCTCAGTGAAGCTTTCTTT.

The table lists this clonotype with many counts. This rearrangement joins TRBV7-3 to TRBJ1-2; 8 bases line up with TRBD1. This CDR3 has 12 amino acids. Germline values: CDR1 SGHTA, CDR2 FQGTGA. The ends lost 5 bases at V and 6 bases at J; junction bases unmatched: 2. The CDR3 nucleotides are TGTGCCAGCAGCCCAGGGGGCGATGGCTACACCTTC. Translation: CASSPGGDGYTF.

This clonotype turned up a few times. The CDR3 here is CSAGASGEQYF. The DNA for the CDR3 is TGCAGTGCTGGGGCCTCGGGGGAGCAGTACTTC. This chain joins TRBV20-1 and TRBJ2-7; D is tentatively TRBD1 or TRBD2 (5 bases each). V was cut by 5 bases and J by 7 bases, with 12 bases left in between. The CDR3 is 11 amino acids. The germline V gene encodes CDR1 DFQATT and CDR2 SNEGSKA (reference sequence).

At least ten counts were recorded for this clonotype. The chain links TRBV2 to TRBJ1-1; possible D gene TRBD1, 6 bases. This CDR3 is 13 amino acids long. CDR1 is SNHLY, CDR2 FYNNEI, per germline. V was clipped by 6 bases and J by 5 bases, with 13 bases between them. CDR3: CASRGGGQTEAFF. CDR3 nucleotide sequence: TGTGCCAGCAGGGGCGGGGGGCAGACTGAAGCTTTCTTT.

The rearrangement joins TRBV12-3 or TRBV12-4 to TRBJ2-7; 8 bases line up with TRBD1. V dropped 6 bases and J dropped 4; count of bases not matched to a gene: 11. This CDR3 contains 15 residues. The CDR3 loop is CASSPAGTGLYEQYF. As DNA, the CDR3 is TGTGCCAGCAGCCCCGCCGGGACAGGCCTTTACGAGCAGTACTTC.

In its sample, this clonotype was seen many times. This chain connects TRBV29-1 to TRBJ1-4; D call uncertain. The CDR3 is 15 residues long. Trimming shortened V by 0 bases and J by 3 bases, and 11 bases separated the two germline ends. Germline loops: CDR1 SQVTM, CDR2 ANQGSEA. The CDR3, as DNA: TGCAGCGTTGAAGATGAAAGGTCGGCTAATGAAAAACTGTTTTTT. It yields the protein CSVEDERSANEKLFF.

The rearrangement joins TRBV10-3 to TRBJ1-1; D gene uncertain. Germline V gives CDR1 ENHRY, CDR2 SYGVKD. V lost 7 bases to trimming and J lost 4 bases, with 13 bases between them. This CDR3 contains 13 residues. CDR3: CAIKNSPATEAFF. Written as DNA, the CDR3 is TGTGCCATCAAGAACAGCCCGGCCACTGAAGCTTTCTTT.

The CDR3 region is CASSGDLEGEKLFF. The CDR3 DNA is TGTGCCAGCAGTGGGGACCTCGAGGGTGAAAAACTGTTTTTT. The chain uses TRBV12-3 or TRBV12-4 and TRBJ1-4; weak D call: TRBD1 (5 bases). This CDR3 contains 14 residues. The germline V and J ends were trimmed by 5 bases and 7 bases, with 14 bases remaining between them.

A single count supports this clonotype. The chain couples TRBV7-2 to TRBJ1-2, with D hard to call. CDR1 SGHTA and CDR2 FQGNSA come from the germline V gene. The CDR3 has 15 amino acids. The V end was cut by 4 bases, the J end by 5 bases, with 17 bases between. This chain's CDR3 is CASSSGGGRSYGYTF. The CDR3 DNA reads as TGTGCCAGCAGCTCGGGAGGCGGCAGATCGTATGGCTACACCTTC. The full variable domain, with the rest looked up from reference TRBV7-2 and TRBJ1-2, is GAGVSQSPSNKVTEKGKDVELRCDPISGHTALYWYRQSLGQGLEFLIYFQGNSAPDKSGLPSDRFSAERTGGSVSTLTIQRTQQEDSAVYLCASSSGGGRSYGYTFGSGTRLTVV.